This T cell receptor beta chain was captured by sequencing in a study of blood T cell repertoires in COVID-19. Study information: Sample material is recorded as cDNA or gDNA derived from T cells, B-cell-depleted T cells, or PBMCs.

Per germline, CDR1 SNHLY and CDR2 FYNNEI. The CDR3 is made up of 16 amino acids. The junction had 7 bases not matched to a gene; V was cut back by 6 bases and J by 0 bases. TCRdb keeps only in-frame clones here, not all; method: immunoSEQ multiplex PCR. The sample shows around 50,000 clones, roughly 86% of them seen only once. The sequence came from an elderly woman with acute or convalescent COVID-19. The sample was peripheral blood. The chain uses TRBV2 and TRBJ1-4, with 7 positions matching TRBD1. The CDR3 reads CASRVGRGATNEKLFF. In nucleotides, the CDR3 is TGTGCCAGCAGGGTCGGCAGGGGGGCAACTAATGAAAAACTGTTTTTT.